This T cell receptor (beta chain) comes out of a study of post-analysis software for immune sequencing data. Background on the study: The cohort encompassed relapsing-remitting, secondary progressive and progressive-relapsing multiple sclerosis disease courses.

Study-level findings and limits: Significantly decreased normalized Chao1 diversity was recorded for multiple sclerosis patients relative to controls.

Of note for this clonotype: Its antigen is undetermined.

Unique molecular identifiers were carried by the TCR beta cDNA libraries. TCRdb redid the calling of the PCR reads with MiXCR, one entry per CDR3 protein. This table holds roughly 600,000 distinct CDR3 sequences, roughly 46% found once. The specimen was blood. The sequence was obtained from a girl under 18 with multiple sclerosis.

Here the CDR3 reads CASSLWGQGDSPLHF. In DNA form, the CDR3 reads TGTGCCAGCAGCTTATGGGGACAGGGGGATTCACCCCTCCACTTT. This chain connects TRBV7-8 to TRBJ1-6; TRBD1 matches at 11 bases. The V and J ends lost 2 bases and 8 bases, in that order; junction bases with no gene match: 2. Germline V gene lookup returns CDR1 SGHVS and CDR2 FQNEAQ. The CDR3 consists of 15 residues.